The 18 T cell receptor beta chains below come from one sample, sequenced in a study of T cell changes during pregnancy in multiple sclerosis. Profiling relied on immunoSEQ multiplex PCR, and the TCRdb table lists in-frame clones only, not all of them. The top ten hold roughly 3.6% of the sample, which has approximately 57,000 clones, less than 95% seen once. The sequencing used peripheral blood, collected after pregnancy. Receptors originate from a female donor in good health, enrolled as a control in a pregnancy study.

This sequence joins TRBV19 and TRBJ2-7, with 10 positions matching TRBD1. The germline gives CDR1 LNHDA, CDR2 SQIVND (reference sequence). There are 15 residues in the CDR3. V shed 5 bases and J 6 bases; nucleotides not matched to a gene: 10. The CDR3 sequence: CASSDPGTGDGEQYF. CDR3 coding DNA: TGTGCCAGTAGTGACCCCGGGACAGGGGACGGCGAGCAGTACTTC.

This rearrangement joins TRBV4-3 to TRBJ1-1; possible D gene TRBD1, 6 bases. CDR1 and CDR2 (germline): LGHNA, YSLEER. The CDR3 contains 14 residues. Between the trimmed V and J ends, which lost 1 base and 8 bases, there was a span of 14 bases. The CDR3 sequence is CASSQVRGGGEAFF. CDR3 DNA sequence: TGCGCCAGCAGCCAAGTTAGGGGAGGGGGAGAAGCTTTCTTT.

This chain uses TRBV10-3 with TRBJ2-1; possibly TRBD1 for D (6 bases). The ends were cut back, 4 bases at V and 7 bases at J, with 20 bases in the middle. Germline values: CDR1 ENHRY, CDR2 SYGVKD. The CDR3 is made up of 16 amino acids. The CDR3 loop reads CAISGQTGFEDNEQFF. The DNA of the CDR3 is TGTGCCATCAGTGGACAAACAGGGTTTGAAGATAATGAGCAGTTCTTC.

The genes are TRBV6-4 and TRBJ1-1, with 7 bases fitting TRBD1. After removal of 5 bases from V and 4 bases from J, the junction contained 7 bases not matched to a gene. From germline, CDR1 is MRHNA and CDR2 SNTAGT. The CDR3 consists of 14 residues. The CDR3 sequence is CASSPGGQPTEAFF. The CDR3 DNA reads TGTGCCAGCAGTCCCGGGGGACAGCCCACTGAAGCTTTCTTT.

The chain uses TRBV18 and TRBJ2-7; D gene uncertain. The germline V and J ends were trimmed by 2 bases and 3 bases, with 14 bases remaining between them. CDR1 KGHSH and CDR2 LQKENI come from the germline V gene. The CDR3 loop spans 15 amino acids. The CDR3 DNA sequence: TGTGCCAGCTCACCAGCGTCCCTGAAAATCTACGAGCAGTACTTC. This sequence encodes CASSPASLKIYEQYF.

Comments on this clone: Compared with germline, one end of the junction differs, possibly owing to a read error. The J gene is TRBJ1-1, the V gene TRBV7-7; D uncertain. Germline V CDR1 and CDR2: SSHAT, FNYEAQ (reference sequence). The CDR3 totals 18 residues. The CDR3 here is CASSSPGIRRYGDTEAFF. CDR3 DNA sequence: TGTGCTAGCAGCTCTCCAGGAATTCGCAGGTATGGCGACACTGAAGCTTTCTTT.

On this clone itself: Mismatch with germline at one junction end may stem from a read error. The chain links TRBV9 to TRBJ2-4; 7 bases fit TRBD1. Germline CDR1 SGDLS, CDR2 YYNGEE. The CDR3 spans 16 residues. CDR3 sequence: CASSPKVTGARNIQYF. CDR3 nucleotide sequence: TGTGCCAGCAGCCCGAAAGTTACAGGGGCCAGAAACATTCAGTACTTC.

Written as DNA, the CDR3 is TGCGCCAGCAGCCAAGAGAGGATCGGTCTCCCTGTAACGGTAAAACTGTTTTTT. As protein: CASSQERIGLPVTVKLFF. The chain uses TRBV4-1 and TRBJ1-4; D call uncertain. Germline loops: CDR1 MGHRA, CDR2 YSYEKL. V lost 0 bases and J 10 bases, leaving 24 bases between the germline ends. The CDR3 covers 18 residues.

The chain couples TRBV29-1 to TRBJ1-2, with D perhaps matching TRBD1 (5 bases). The CDR3 contains 12 residues. Trimming took off 4 bases at V and 1 base at J, with 7 bases between the two ends. Germline V gives CDR1 SQVTM, CDR2 ANQGSEA. CDR3 amino acids: CSVGQRNYGYTF. The DNA of the CDR3 is TGCAGCGTTGGACAGCGTAACTATGGCTACACCTTC.

This chain connects TRBV7-2 to TRBJ1-1, with 7 bases identical to TRBD1. This CDR3 region has 15 residues. Germline V gene lookup returns CDR1 SGHTA and CDR2 FQGNSA. V was pared by 3 bases and J by 4 bases, with 8 bases of the junction left unmatched. DNA of the CDR3: TGTGCCAGCAGCTTGTTAAGGGGGCGCGGCACTGAAGCTTTCTTT. Residues: CASSLLRGRGTEAFF.

The V gene is TRBV27, the J gene TRBJ2-5; TRBD2 aligns across 8 bases. CDR3 length equals 16 residues. V was clipped by 2 bases and J by 5 bases; unmatched bases: 10. The germline V gene has CDR1 MNHEY and CDR2 SMNVEV (reference sequence). This CDR3 reads CASSLGAGRAGETQYF. The CDR3 nucleotides read TGTGCCAGCAGTTTAGGGGCCGGGAGGGCCGGGGAGACCCAGTACTTC.

The chain recombines TRBV5-6 with TRBJ2-1, with D possibly being TRBD2 (6 bases). V was clipped by 2 bases and J by 0 bases, with 12 bases between them. The germline V gene encodes CDR1 SGHDT and CDR2 YYEEEE. The CDR3 sequence is 16 residues long. In DNA, the CDR3 is TGTGCCAGCAGCTTCATGGCGGGGACCTCCTACAATGAGCAGTTCTTC. Its protein product is CASSFMAGTSYNEQFF.

The chain is built from TRBV4-2 and TRBJ2-7, with 14 nucleotides matching TRBD2. Looked up from germline, CDR1 is LGHNA and CDR2 is YNFKEQ. V lost 6 bases to trimming and J lost 6 bases; unmatched junction nucleotides: 19. The CDR3 runs to 19 residues. CDR3 in amino acids: CASSPGVTSGGVGAREQYF. Written as DNA, the CDR3 is TGTGCCAGCAGTCCTGGCGTGACTAGCGGGGGGGTAGGGGCCCGCGAGCAGTACTTC.

The chain joins TRBV11-3 to TRBJ2-1, with TRBD2 matching over 10 bases. CDR3 length equals 19 residues. From germline, CDR1 is SGHNT and CDR2 YENEEA. V gave up 5 bases and J gave up 8 bases; unmatched junction bases: 21. CDR3 sequence reads: CASSRTRALAGDGFDEQFF. For the CDR3, the DNA is TGTGCCAGCAGCCGAACGAGAGCCCTAGCGGGAGATGGGTTTGATGAGCAGTTCTTC.

V usage is TRBV27 and J usage is TRBJ2-2, with TRBD1 identical over 8 bases. Trimming removed 2 bases from V and 5 bases from J; junction bases left unmatched: 10. The germline gives CDR1 MNHEY, CDR2 SMNVEV (reference sequence). This CDR3 contains 17 residues. CDR3 protein: CASSLDRGRGRTGELFF. The CDR3 coding sequence is TGTGCCAGCAGTTTAGATCGAGGCAGGGGGCGAACCGGGGAGCTGTTTTTT.

V is TRBV18 and J is TRBJ2-5, with unresolved D. V lost 3 bases to trimming and J lost 5 bases, with 10 bases between them. Germline V gene sequence: CDR1 KGHSH, CDR2 LQKENI. The CDR3 loop spans 13 amino acids. The CDR3 coding sequence is TGTGCCAGCTCACCTACGGTAACGGAGACCCAGTACTTC. Translating gives CASSPTVTETQYF.

The V call is TRBV18, the J call TRBJ2-5; maybe TRBD2 (5 bases). V was clipped by 3 bases and J by 2 bases, with 10 bases between them. This CDR3 is 14 amino acids long. The germline V gene encodes CDR1 KGHSH and CDR2 LQKENI. The CDR3: CASSPPGRQETQYF. CDR3 sequence (DNA): TGTGCCAGCTCACCCCCTGGGAGACAAGAGACCCAGTACTTC.

This sequence joins TRBV28 and TRBJ2-7; TRBD2 might be the D (6 bases). This CDR3 has 13 amino acids. V shed 7 bases and J shed 2 bases, with 12 bases lying between them. The germline V gene encodes CDR1 MDHEN and CDR2 SYDVKM. The CDR3 loop reads CASTQRVPYEQYF. In DNA, the CDR3 is TGTGCCAGCACCCAGCGGGTGCCCTACGAGCAGTACTTC.